Listed here are 28 T cell receptor beta chains from one sample, sequenced in a study of response to subunit inactivated influenza vaccine. A single record per CDR3 protein comes from TCRdb applying MiXCR to the RT-PCR reads. The data show about 780,000 distinct CDR3 sequences, under 20% seen once. Sequenced material: PBMCs from blood, taken 4 to 6 days after vaccination. The source of these receptors is a man in his fifties or sixties who received an inactivated influenza vaccine.

This rearrangement joins TRBV7-9 to TRBJ1-3, with D hard to call. V dropped 5 bases and J dropped 0 bases, with 5 bases sitting between them. The CDR3 consists of 13 residues. Looked up from germline, CDR1 is SEHNR and CDR2 is FQNEAQ (reference sequence). CDR3 DNA: TGTGCCAGCAGCGTTCACTCTGGAAACACCATATATTTT. Translating gives CASSVHSGNTIYF.

This sequence joins TRBV30 and TRBJ1-5; maybe TRBD1 (5 bases). The germline CDR1 and CDR2 sequences are GTSNPN and SVGIG (reference sequence). The CDR3 extends over 15 amino acids. V lost 5 bases to trimming and J lost 0 bases, with 14 bases between them. The CDR3 nucleotides are TGTGCCTGGGGCCGGGGCAAAAATAGCAATCAGCCCCAGCATTTT. This translates into CAWGRGKNSNQPQHF.

V gene TRBV20-1 combines with J gene TRBJ1-5; D gene ambiguous. Trimming shortened V by 0 bases and J by 6 bases, and 12 bases separated the two germline ends. Germline CDR1 DFQATT, CDR2 SNEGSKA (reference sequence). This CDR3 is 14 amino acids long. This CDR3 reads CSARDPLVSQPQHF. In nucleotides, the CDR3 is TGCAGTGCTAGAGATCCGCTGGTGAGTCAGCCCCAGCATTTT.

About this clonotype: With a much larger clone just one base away, this may be a read error. The J gene is TRBJ1-1, the V gene TRBV12-3 or TRBV12-4; possibly TRBD1 for D (6 bases). Trimming left V 3 bases short and J 5 bases short, with 13 bases between. This CDR3 region has 14 residues. CDR3 in DNA: TGTGCCAGCAGTTTGAGTGTCAGGGGTACTGAAGCTTTCTTT. This encodes CASSLSVRGTEAFF.

V usage is TRBV4-2 and J usage is TRBJ2-5; 11 bases map to TRBD2. Germline-derived CDR1 and CDR2 are LGHNA and YNFKEQ. This CDR3 contains 17 residues. The V segment lost 3 bases and the J segment 0 bases; nucleotides outside the gene matches: 6. The CDR3 is CASSQNPGLADQETQYF. Written as DNA, the CDR3 is TGTGCCAGCAGCCAGAATCCGGGACTAGCGGACCAAGAGACCCAGTACTTC.

This clonotype was counted at least ten times. V usage is TRBV7-9 and J usage is TRBJ2-1; 7 bases align to TRBD1. Trimming cost V 5 bases and J 2 bases; bases outside gene matches: 6. CDR3 length: 15 amino acids. Germline CDR1 reads SEHNR; CDR2 reads FQNEAQ (reference sequence). The CDR3 region is CASSPAGTAYNEQFF. CDR3 DNA sequence: TGTGCCAGCAGCCCAGCCGGGACAGCCTACAATGAGCAGTTCTTC.

This chain uses TRBV20-1 with TRBJ2-2; the D gene is possibly TRBD1 (6 bases). The germline V gene has CDR1 DFQATT and CDR2 SNEGSKA (reference sequence). The V and J ends lost 6 bases and 3 bases respectively, with 17 bases between them. The CDR3 totals 15 residues. Here the CDR3 reads CSATGTYRDTGELFF. The CDR3 DNA reads TGCAGTGCCACTGGGACATATCGGGACACCGGGGAGCTGTTTTTT.

This clonotype was seen a handful of times. The rearrangement links TRBV12-3 or TRBV12-4 to TRBJ2-1; TRBD1 might be the D (6 bases). V was cut by 1 base and J by 0 bases, with 10 bases left in between. This CDR3 is built from 16 residues. The CDR3: CASSLDRVSSYNEQFF. The DNA of the CDR3 is TGTGCCAGCAGTTTAGACAGGGTAAGCTCCTACAATGAGCAGTTCTTC.

This clonotype was seen a handful of times. J is TRBJ2-1 and V is TRBV6-5, with a possible D match to TRBD2 (6 bases). Looked up from germline, CDR1 is MNHEY and CDR2 is SVGAGI. The CDR3 is 16 residues long. The V end was cut by 0 bases, the J end by 1 base, with 10 bases between. The CDR3 region is CASSYSGGRSYNEQFF. CDR3 DNA: TGTGCCAGCAGTTACTCGGGGGGTAGATCCTACAATGAGCAGTTCTTC.

CDR3 sequence: CSARVAGANTGELFF. CDR3 coding DNA: TGCAGTGCTAGAGTAGCGGGTGCGAACACCGGGGAGCTGTTTTTT. The chain carries TRBV20-1 and TRBJ2-2, with TRBD2 identical over 7 bases. Trimming removed 1 base from V and 0 bases from J; junction bases left unmatched: 2. Germline CDR1 and CDR2: DFQATT and SNEGSKA (reference sequence). The CDR3 has 15 residues.

This clonotype was observed a few times. The CDR3 here is CSASGPSSGNTIYF. The CDR3 nucleotides read TGCAGTGCCAGCGGCCCCTCCTCTGGAAACACCATATATTTT. V gene TRBV20-1 combines with J gene TRBJ1-3; D gene uncertain. From germline, CDR1 is DFQATT and CDR2 SNEGSKA (reference sequence). The CDR3 loop spans 14 amino acids. V lost 6 bases to trimming and J lost 0 bases, with 12 bases between them.

This clonotype was detected ten times or more. The chain employs TRBV12-3 or TRBV12-4 and TRBJ1-1, with 9 positions matching TRBD1. The V and J ends lost 5 bases and 11 bases, in that order; junction bases with no gene match: 6. This CDR3 has 12 amino acids. In DNA form, the CDR3 reads TGTGCCAGCAGTCCCGGGACAGGGATGGCTTTCTTT. As protein: CASSPGTGMAFF.

This sequence joins TRBV5-4 and TRBJ1-1; D is unclear. V lost 0 bases, J lost 0 bases, and 9 bases lay in between. The germline V gene encodes CDR1 SGHNT and CDR2 YYREEE (reference sequence). The length of the CDR3 is 15 residues. CDR3 in amino acids: CASSLGAELNTEAFF. CDR3 DNA: TGTGCCAGCAGCTTGGGGGCAGAACTGAACACTGAAGCTTTCTTT.

The V gene is TRBV28, the J gene TRBJ1-3; tentative D call: TRBD1 (5 bases). This CDR3 is 14 amino acids long. Germline V gene data show CDR1 as MDHEN and CDR2 as SYDVKM. V shed 5 bases and J shed 2 bases, with 10 bases lying between them. The CDR3 DNA reads TGTGCCAGCAGTCCCCTGACAGCTGGAAACACCATATATTTT. Its translation is CASSPLTAGNTIYF. The full variable domain, in which reference TRBV28 and TRBJ1-3 provide the parts outside the CDR3, is DVKVTQSSRYLVKRTGEKVFLECVQDMDHENMFWYRQDPGLGLRLIYFSYDVKMKEKGDIPEGYSVSREKKERFSLILESASTNQTSMYLCASSPLTAGNTIYFGEGSWLTVV.

The rearrangement joins TRBV11-2 to TRBJ2-7; 7 positions agree with TRBD1. The CDR3 extends over 13 amino acids. In germline, CDR1 is SGHAT, CDR2 FQNNGV. V trimming: 10 bases; J trimming: 5 bases; junction bases outside the gene matches: 11. CDR3 sequence (DNA): TGTGCCATCTACGGACAGGTCTCAAACGAGCAGTACTTC. This encodes CAIYGQVSNEQYF.

This chain links TRBV12-5 with TRBJ2-2, with 9 bases identical to TRBD1. In germline, CDR1 is LGHNT, CDR2 FRNRAP. This CDR3 comprises 17 residues. V lost 6 bases and J lost 4; bases outside the gene matches: 12. The CDR3 loop reads CASGYSRTGVVTGELFF. CDR3 nucleotide sequence: TGTGCTAGTGGATACTCAAGGACAGGGGTTGTCACCGGGGAGCTGTTTTTT.

In the case of this clonotype: A much more abundant neighbour one base away suggests this may be a read error. The V gene is TRBV7-2, the J gene TRBJ2-1, with TRBD2 matching 11 bases. The J segment lost 2 bases and the V segment lost 5 bases, leaving 5 bases of the junction unmatched. The CDR3 loop spans 16 amino acids. From germline, CDR1 is SGHTA and CDR2 FQGNSA. The CDR3: CASSRLAGRTYNEQFF. The DNA for the CDR3 is TGTGCCAGCAGCCGACTAGCGGGGAGGACCTACAATGAGCAGTTCTTC.

This clonotype has a count of ten or more. V and J are TRBV29-1 and TRBJ2-3, with D perhaps matching TRBD2 (5 bases). The CDR3 consists of 11 residues. CDR1 SQVTM and CDR2 ANQGSEA come from the germline V gene. Trimming removed 7 bases from V and 5 bases from J, with 10 bases in between. CDR3 amino acids: CSAFGGDTQYF. The CDR3 bases are TGCAGCGCGTTCGGAGGAGATACGCAGTATTTT.

The V gene is TRBV12-3 or TRBV12-4, the J gene TRBJ2-5; D tentatively fits TRBD1 or TRBD2 (5 bases each). This CDR3 contains 14 residues. V lost 3 bases, J lost 3 bases, and 11 bases lay in between. CDR3 bases: TGTGCCAGCAGTTTTGGGGGTCAGGAAGAGACCCAGTACTTC. This sequence encodes CASSFGGQEETQYF.

This clonotype has only a few counts. CDR3 nucleotides: TGTGCCAGCAGTCCGTACGGGGGCTCCTACGAGCAGTACTTC. Amino acids: CASSPYGGSYEQYF. The V gene is TRBV27, the J gene TRBJ2-7; TRBD2 might be the D (6 bases). The CDR3 loop spans 14 amino acids. Germline values: CDR1 MNHEY, CDR2 SMNVEV (reference sequence). The V gene lost 5 bases and the J gene lost 0 bases, with 11 bases spanning the gap.

The rearrangement uses TRBV4-2 and TRBJ1-6, with a possible D match to TRBD1 (6 bases). The CDR3 runs 13 residues. CDR1 is LGHNA, CDR2 YNFKEQ, per germline. Trimming removed 3 bases at V and 13 bases at J, with 13 bases between. CDR3 in DNA: TGTGCCAGCAGCCAGGAACAGGGTATGCCCCTCCACTTT. It is translated as CASSQEQGMPLHF.

This clonotype was seen only a few times. The CDR3 nucleotides are TGTGCCAGCAGTGAAAGGTATGCCTACGAGCAGTACTTC. Its protein product is CASSERYAYEQYF. The chain is built from TRBV6-1 and TRBJ2-7; D remains ambiguous. CDR3 length: 13 amino acids. V gave up 2 bases and J gave up 2 bases, with 7 bases separating them. Germline CDR1 reads MNHNS; CDR2 reads SASEGT.

This clonotype was detected a few times. The chain joins TRBV13 to TRBJ2-3; TRBD1 agrees at 7 bases. V was clipped by 5 bases and J by 10 bases; unmatched bases: 9. The CDR3 has 13 residues. CDR1 is PRHDT, CDR2 FYEKMQ, per germline (reference sequence). The CDR3 protein is CASSITGVDAQYF. DNA for the CDR3: TGTGCCAGCAGCATCACAGGGGTAGACGCGCAGTATTTT.

This chain uses TRBV10-2 with TRBJ2-1, with 11 bases fitting TRBD1. Germline CDR1 reads WSHSY; CDR2 reads SAAADI. This CDR3 spans 15 amino acids. Unmatched junction bases numbered 6, after V lost 5 bases and J lost 6 bases. In DNA, the CDR3 is TGCGCCAGCAGTAGGACAGGGGGCGCATCCAATGAGCAGTTCTTC. This encodes CASSRTGGASNEQFF.

This clonotype appeared many times. This chain joins TRBV12-3 or TRBV12-4 and TRBJ2-7; no clear D. This CDR3 spans 16 amino acids. With 4 bases removed from V and 2 bases from J, the gap between germline ends came to 18 bases. CDR3 in DNA: TGTGCCAGCAGTTCCCGGGCGTCACATCCAACCTACGAGCAGTACTTC. Translated: CASSSRASHPTYEQYF.

A few counts support this clonotype. V gene TRBV6-5 combines with J gene TRBJ1-4, with 9 bases identical to TRBD1. Germline V gene sequence: CDR1 MNHEY, CDR2 SVGAGI. The J segment lost 7 bases and the V segment lost 1 base, leaving 4 bases of the junction unmatched. This CDR3 region has 15 residues. CDR3 DNA: TGTGCCAGCAGTTACTGGGGACAGGGAGGTGAAAAACTGTTTTTT. Translated, it gives CASSYWGQGGEKLFF.

The table lists this clonotype with a few counts. J is TRBJ2-1 and V is TRBV10-1; D may correspond to TRBD1 or TRBD2 (5 bases each). With 4 bases removed from V and 8 bases from J, the gap between germline ends came to 15 bases. The CDR3 runs to 14 residues. Germline CDR1 is WNHNN and CDR2 is SYGVQD (reference sequence). CDR3 in DNA: TGCGCCAGCAGTGTGGGCAGGGAGAGGTATGAGCAGTTCTTC. Residues: CASSVGRERYEQFF.

The chain couples TRBV12-3 or TRBV12-4 to TRBJ2-3; perhaps TRBD2 as D (6 bases). The CDR3 has 13 amino acids. The V gene lost 5 bases and the J gene lost 10 bases, with 16 bases spanning the gap. The CDR3 here is CASSPPGVGPQYF. CDR3 nucleotide sequence: TGTGCCAGCAGTCCTCCGGGAGTGGGCCCGCAGTATTTT.